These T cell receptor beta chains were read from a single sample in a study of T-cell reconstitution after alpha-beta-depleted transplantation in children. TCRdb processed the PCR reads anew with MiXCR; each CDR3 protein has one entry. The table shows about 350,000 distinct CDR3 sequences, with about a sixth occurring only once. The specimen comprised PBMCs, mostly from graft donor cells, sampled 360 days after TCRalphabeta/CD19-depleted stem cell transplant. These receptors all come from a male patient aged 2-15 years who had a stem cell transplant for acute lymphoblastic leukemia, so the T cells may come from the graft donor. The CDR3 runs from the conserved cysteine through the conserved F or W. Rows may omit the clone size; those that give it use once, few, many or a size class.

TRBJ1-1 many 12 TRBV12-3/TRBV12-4 CASRPANTEAFF
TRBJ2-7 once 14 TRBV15 CATSRDPGAYEQYF
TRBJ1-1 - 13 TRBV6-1 CASSDGYKAEAFF
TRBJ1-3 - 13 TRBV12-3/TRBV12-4 CASSPTDGNTIYF
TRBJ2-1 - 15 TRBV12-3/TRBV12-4 CASSPTSGSFYEQFF
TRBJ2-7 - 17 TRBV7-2 CASSLRPLTNAGFKQYF
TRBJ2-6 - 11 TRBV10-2 CASGLRNVLTF
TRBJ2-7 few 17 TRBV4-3 CASSQDLPGLASYEQYF
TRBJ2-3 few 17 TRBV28 CASRHKSPSFGTDTQYF
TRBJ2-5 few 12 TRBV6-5 CASGRGQETQYF
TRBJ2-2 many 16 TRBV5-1 CASSLGQGANTGELFF
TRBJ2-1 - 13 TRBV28 CASNLAGYNEQFF
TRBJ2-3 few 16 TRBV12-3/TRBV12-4 CASSLGIAGALDTQYF
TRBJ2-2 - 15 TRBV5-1 CASYDRTGVAGELFF
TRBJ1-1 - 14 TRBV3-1 CASSHRMDLPEAFF
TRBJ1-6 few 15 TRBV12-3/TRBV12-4 CASTRQAGRNSPLHF
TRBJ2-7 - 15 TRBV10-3 CAAGTSALGRYEQYF
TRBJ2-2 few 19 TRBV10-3 CAISESLGLAGDNTGELFF
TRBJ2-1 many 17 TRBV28 CASSSYSLVGGNNEQFF
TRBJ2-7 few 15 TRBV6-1 CGPQALDRGSHEQYF
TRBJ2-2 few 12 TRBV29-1 CSVVVAGGELFF
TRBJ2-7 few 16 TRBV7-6 CASSLVSGTDFYEQYF
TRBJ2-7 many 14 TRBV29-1 CSVEPLAGQYEQYF